This T cell receptor (beta chain) was recorded in a study of blood T cell repertoires in COVID-19. Germline lookup yields CDR1 ENHRY and CDR2 SYGVKD. The CDR3 has 14 amino acids. V lost 8 bases and J lost 0; bases outside the gene matches: 3. The repertoire was sequenced with immunoSEQ multiplex PCR; TCRdb's copy has only in-frame clones and lacks some. The sample lists approximately 250,000 clones, roughly 85% occurring once. Sequencing was done on a sample of PBMCs or T cells enriched from blood (not recorded which). The chain joins TRBV10-3 to TRBJ2-1, with 8 nucleotides matching TRBD2. The TCR originated in a woman aged 50 to 60 with acute COVID-19. CDR3 nucleotide sequence: TGTGCCATCGTAGCGGGGAGCTCCTACAATGAGCAGTTCTTC. Translated: CAIVAGSSYNEQFF.